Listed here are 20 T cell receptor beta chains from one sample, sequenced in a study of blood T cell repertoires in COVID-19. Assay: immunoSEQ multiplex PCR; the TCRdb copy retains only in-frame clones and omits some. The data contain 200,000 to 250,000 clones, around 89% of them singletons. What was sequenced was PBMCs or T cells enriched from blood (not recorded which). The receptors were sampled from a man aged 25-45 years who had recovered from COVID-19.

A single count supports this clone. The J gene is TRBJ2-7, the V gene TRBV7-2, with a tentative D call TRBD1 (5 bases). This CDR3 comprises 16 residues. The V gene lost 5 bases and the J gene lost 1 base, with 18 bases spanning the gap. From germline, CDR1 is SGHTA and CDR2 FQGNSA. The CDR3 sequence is CASSPLPKGASYEQYF. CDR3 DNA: TGTGCCAGCAGCCCACTTCCGAAAGGGGCTTCCTACGAGCAGTACTTC.

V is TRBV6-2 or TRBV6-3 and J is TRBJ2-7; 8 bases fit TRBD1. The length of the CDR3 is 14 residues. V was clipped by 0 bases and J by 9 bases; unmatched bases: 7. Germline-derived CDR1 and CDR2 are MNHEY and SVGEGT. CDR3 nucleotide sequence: TGTGCCAGCAGTTACTCAGGACAGGGATCGGGGCAGTACTTC. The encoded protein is CASSYSGQGSGQYF.

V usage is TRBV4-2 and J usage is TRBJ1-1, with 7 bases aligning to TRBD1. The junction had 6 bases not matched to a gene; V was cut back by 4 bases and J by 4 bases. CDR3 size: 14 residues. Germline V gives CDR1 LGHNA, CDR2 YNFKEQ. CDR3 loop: CASSPTAGGTEAFF. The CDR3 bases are TGTGCCAGCAGCCCCACTGCAGGGGGCACTGAAGCTTTCTTT.

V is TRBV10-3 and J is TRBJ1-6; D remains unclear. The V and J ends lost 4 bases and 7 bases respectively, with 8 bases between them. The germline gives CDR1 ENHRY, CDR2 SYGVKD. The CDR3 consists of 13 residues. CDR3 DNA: TGTGCCATCAGTGGACAAGAGAATTCACCCCTCCACTTT. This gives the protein CAISGQENSPLHF.

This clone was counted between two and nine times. CDR3 DNA sequence: TGTGCCAGCAGTTTATCGGCAGGGGGCTTTGGCTACACCTTC. It translates to CASSLSAGGFGYTF. V usage is TRBV27 and J usage is TRBJ1-2, with 8 bases fitting TRBD1. V lost 0 bases, J lost 7 bases, and 4 bases stayed unmatched. Germline V gene sequence: CDR1 MNHEY, CDR2 SMNVEV (reference sequence). The CDR3 totals 14 residues.

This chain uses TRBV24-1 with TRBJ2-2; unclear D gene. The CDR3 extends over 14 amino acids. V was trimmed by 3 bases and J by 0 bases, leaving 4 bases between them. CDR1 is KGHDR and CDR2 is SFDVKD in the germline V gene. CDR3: CATSDPANTGELFF. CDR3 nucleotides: TGTGCCACCAGTGATCCTGCGAACACCGGGGAGCTGTTTTTT.

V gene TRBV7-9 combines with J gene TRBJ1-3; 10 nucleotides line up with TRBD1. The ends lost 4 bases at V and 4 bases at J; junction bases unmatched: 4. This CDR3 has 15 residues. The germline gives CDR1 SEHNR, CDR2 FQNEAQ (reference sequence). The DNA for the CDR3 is TGTGCCAGCAGCTACGGGACAGGGGTAGGAAACACCATATATTTT. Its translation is CASSYGTGVGNTIYF.

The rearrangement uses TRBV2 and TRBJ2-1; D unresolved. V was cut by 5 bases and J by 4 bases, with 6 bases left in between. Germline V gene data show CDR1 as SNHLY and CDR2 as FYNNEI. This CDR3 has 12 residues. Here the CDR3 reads CASSLVYNEQFF. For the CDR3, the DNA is TGTGCCAGCAGTTTAGTGTACAATGAGCAGTTCTTC.

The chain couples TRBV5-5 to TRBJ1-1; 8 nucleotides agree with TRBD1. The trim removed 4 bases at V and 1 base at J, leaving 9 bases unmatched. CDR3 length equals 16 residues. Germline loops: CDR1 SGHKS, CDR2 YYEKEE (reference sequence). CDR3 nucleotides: TGTGCCAGCAGCCTTCGGACAGGGCGAGAGAACACTGAAGCTTTCTTT. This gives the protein CASSLRTGRENTEAFF.

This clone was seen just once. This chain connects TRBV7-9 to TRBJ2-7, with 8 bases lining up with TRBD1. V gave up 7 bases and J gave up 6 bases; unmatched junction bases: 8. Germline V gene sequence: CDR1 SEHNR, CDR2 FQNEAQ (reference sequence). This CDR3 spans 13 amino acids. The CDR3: CASIGQGISEQYF. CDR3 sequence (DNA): TGTGCCAGCATCGGACAGGGTATCTCCGAGCAGTACTTC.

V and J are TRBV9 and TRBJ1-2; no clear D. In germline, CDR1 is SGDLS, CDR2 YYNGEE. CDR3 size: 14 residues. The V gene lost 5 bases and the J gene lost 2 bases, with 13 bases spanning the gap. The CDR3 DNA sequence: TGTGCCAGCAGTGCCCACAGAGACAACTATGGCTACACCTTC. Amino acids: CASSAHRDNYGYTF.

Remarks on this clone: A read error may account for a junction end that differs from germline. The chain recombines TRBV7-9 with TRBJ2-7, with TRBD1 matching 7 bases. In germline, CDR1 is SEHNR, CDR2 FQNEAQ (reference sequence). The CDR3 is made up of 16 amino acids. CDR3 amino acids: CASSLDRPGQNYEQYF. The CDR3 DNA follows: TGTGCCAGCAGTTTAGATCGACCGGGACAGAACTACGAGCAGTACTTC.

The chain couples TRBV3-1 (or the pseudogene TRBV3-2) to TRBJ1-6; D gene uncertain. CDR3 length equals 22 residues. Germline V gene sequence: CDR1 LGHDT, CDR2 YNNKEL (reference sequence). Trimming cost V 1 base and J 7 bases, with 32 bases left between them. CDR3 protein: CASSQVESAGKDDGRWNSPLHF. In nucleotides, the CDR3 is TGTGCCAGCAGCCAAGTTGAATCCGCAGGTAAGGACGACGGGAGGTGGAATTCACCCCTCCACTTT.

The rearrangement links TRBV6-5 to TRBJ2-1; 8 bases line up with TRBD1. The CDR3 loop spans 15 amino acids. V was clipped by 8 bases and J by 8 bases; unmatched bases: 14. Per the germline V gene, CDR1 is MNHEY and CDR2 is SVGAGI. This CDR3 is CASQRSRQGIHEQFF. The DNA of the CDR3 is TGTGCCAGCCAAAGGTCGAGACAGGGGATCCATGAGCAGTTCTTC.

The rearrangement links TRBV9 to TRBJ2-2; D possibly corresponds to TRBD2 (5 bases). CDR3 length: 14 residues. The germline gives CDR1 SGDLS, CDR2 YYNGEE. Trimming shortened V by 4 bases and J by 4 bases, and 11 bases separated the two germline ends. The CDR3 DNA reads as TGTGCCAGCAGCCTCAGGACTGGCACCGGGGAGCTGTTTTTT. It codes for CASSLRTGTGELFF. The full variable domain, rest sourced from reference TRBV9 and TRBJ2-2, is DSGVTQTPKHLITATGQRVTLRCSPRSGDLSVYWYQQSLDQGLQFLIQYYNGEERAKGNILERFSAQQFPDLHSELNLSSLELGDSALYFCASSLRTGTGELFFGEGSRLTVL.

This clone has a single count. The chain's CDR3 is CASSLVASPAYEQYF. Written as DNA, the CDR3 is TGTGCCAGCAGCTTGGTGGCTAGTCCTGCCTACGAGCAGTACTTC. J is TRBJ2-7 and V is TRBV5-4; D not resolved. CDR1 and CDR2 from the germline V gene are SGHNT and YYREEE (reference sequence). V lost 0 bases, J lost 2 bases, and 12 bases lay in between. This CDR3 has 15 amino acids.

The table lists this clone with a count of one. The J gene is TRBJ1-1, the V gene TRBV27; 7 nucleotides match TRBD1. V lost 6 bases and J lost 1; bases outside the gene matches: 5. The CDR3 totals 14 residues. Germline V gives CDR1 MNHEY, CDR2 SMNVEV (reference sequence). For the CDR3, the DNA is TGTGCCAGCAGCTGGGGACAGCCGAACACTGAAGCTTTCTTT. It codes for CASSWGQPNTEAFF.

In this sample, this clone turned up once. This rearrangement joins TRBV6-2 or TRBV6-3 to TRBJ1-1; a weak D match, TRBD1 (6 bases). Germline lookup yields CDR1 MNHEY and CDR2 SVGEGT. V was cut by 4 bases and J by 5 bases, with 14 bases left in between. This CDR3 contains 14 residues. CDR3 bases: TGTGCCAGCAGTTTCGTGACAGGTGGGACTGAAGCTTTCTTT. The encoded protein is CASSFVTGGTEAFF.

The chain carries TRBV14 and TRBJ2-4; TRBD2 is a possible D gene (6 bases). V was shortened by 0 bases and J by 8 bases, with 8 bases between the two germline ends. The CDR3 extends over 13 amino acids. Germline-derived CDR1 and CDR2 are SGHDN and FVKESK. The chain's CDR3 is CASSQDREDIQYF. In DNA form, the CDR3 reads TGTGCCAGCAGCCAAGACAGGGAGGACATTCAGTACTTC.

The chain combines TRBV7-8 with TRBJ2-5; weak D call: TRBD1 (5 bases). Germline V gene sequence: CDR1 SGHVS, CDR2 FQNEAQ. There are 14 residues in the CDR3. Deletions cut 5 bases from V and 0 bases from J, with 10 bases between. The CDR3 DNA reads TGTGCCAGCAGCGGCAGGGTTCACCAAGAGACCCAGTACTTC. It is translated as CASSGRVHQETQYF.